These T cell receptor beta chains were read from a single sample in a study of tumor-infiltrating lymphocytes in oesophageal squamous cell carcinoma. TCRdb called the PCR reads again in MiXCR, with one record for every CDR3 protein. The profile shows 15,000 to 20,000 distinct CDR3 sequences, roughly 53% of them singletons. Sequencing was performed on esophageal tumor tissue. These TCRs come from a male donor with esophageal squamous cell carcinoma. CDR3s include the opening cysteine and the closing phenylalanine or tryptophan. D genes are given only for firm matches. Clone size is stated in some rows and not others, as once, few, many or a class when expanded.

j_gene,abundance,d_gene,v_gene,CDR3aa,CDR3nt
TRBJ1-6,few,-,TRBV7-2,CASSFEGNSPLHF,TGTGCCAGCAGCTTTGAGGGGAATTCACCCCTCCACTTT
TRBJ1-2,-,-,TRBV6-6,CASSYSLSVGARYGYTF,TGTGCCAGCAGTTACTCACTATCGGTGGGGGCCCGGTATGGCTACACCTTC
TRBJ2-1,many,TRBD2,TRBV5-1,CASSPTPAGTSDYNEQFF,TGCGCCAGCAGCCCAACACCTGCCGGGACTAGCGACTACAATGAGCAGTTCTTC
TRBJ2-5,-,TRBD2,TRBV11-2,CASGAGGQETQYF,TGTGCCAGCGGTGCGGGAGGCCAAGAGACCCAGTACTTC
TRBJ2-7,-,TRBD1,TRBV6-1,CASRPFGTGDYEQYF,TGTGCCAGCAGGCCTTTCGGGACAGGGGACTACGAGCAGTACTTC
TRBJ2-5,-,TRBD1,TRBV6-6,CASSQPGQGAAYF,TGTGCCAGCAGTCAGCCTGGACAGGGGGCGGCGTACTTC
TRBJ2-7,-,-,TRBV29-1,CSVTGFSYEQYF,TGCAGCGTGACAGGATTCTCCTACGAGCAGTACTTC
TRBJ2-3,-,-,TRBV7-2,CASSSDEIGQYF,TGTGCCAGCAGCTCCGACGAAATCGGGCAGTATTTT
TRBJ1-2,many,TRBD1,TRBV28,CASYDRGHGYTF,TGTGCCAGTTATGACAGGGGCCATGGCTACACCTTC
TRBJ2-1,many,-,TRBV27,CASSPGPGGEQFF,TGTGCCAGCAGTCCGGGACCTGGGGGTGAGCAGTTCTTC
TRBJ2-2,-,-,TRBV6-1,CASSEGAGELFF,TGTGCCAGCAGTGAAGGGGCCGGGGAGCTGTTTTTT
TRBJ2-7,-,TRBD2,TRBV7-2,CASSDPTSGGLTIYEQYF,TGTGCCAGCTCAGACCCGACTAGCGGGGGTCTCACGATTTACGAGCAGTACTTC
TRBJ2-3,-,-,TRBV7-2,CASSPSRTDTQYF,TGTGCCAGCAGCCCTAGTCGCACAGATACGCAGTATTTT
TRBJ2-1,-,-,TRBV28,CASSSLSRGGYNEQFF,TGTGCCAGCAGTTCTCTATCGAGGGGGGGTTACAATGAGCAGTTCTTC
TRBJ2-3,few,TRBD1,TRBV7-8,CASSTPGTGGLDTQYF,TGTGCCAGCAGCACACCAGGGACAGGGGGCCTGGATACGCAGTATTTT
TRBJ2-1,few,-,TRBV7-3,CASSLGPHEGEARWNEQFF,TGTGCCAGCAGCTTAGGCCCCCACGAGGGGGAGGCTCGATGGAATGAGCAGTTCTTC
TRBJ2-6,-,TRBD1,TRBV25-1,CASSDGQGGSGANVLTF,TGTGCCAGCAGCGACGGACAGGGGGGCTCTGGGGCCAACGTCCTGACTTTC
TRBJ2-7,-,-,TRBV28,CASSARGRLYF,TGTGCCAGCAGTGCCAGGGGGAGGCTGTACTTC
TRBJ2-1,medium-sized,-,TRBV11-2,CASSLMGNEQFF,TGTGCCAGCAGCTTAATGGGGAATGAGCAGTTCTTC
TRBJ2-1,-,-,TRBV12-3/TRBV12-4,CASTVSSYNEQFF,TGTGCCAGTACAGTTAGCTCCTACAATGAGCAGTTCTTC
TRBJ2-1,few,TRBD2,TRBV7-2,CASSPSAGAINEQFF,TGTGCCAGCAGCCCCTCGGCGGGAGCCATAAATGAGCAGTTCTTC
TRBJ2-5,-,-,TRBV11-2,CASSSGRIKETQYF,TGTGCCAGCAGCTCGGGACGGATAAAAGAGACCCAGTACTTC
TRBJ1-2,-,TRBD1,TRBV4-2,CASNPRQGDGYTF,TGTGCCAGCAACCCCAGACAGGGTGATGGCTACACCTTC
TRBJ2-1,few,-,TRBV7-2,CASSLGGRGSYNEQFF,TGTGCCAGCAGCTTAGGTGGCAGGGGAAGCTACAATGAGCAGTTCTTC
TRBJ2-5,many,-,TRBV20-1,CSARDWVEETQYF,TGCAGTGCTAGAGATTGGGTAGAAGAGACCCAGTACTTC
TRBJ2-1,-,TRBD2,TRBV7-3,CASSLRPSGGPNNEQFF,TGTGCCAGCAGCTTAAGGCCTAGCGGGGGGCCCAACAATGAGCAGTTCTTC
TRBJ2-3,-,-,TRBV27,CASSLTPGTSTDTQYF,TGTGCCAGCAGTCTCACGCCCGGGACTAGCACAGATACGCAGTATTTT